This T cell receptor beta chain was sequenced during a study of control samples from healthy donors and cancer patients. The J segment lost 10 bases and the V segment lost 1 base, leaving 8 bases of the junction unmatched. CDR1 is SGHNT and CDR2 is YENEEA in the germline V gene. The CDR3 totals 14 residues. Profiled with immunoSEQ multiplex PCR; TCRdb holds only in-frame clones, not every one. Of more than 110,000 clones listed, roughly 92% are singletons. Material for sequencing was blood. This receptor was taken from a man younger than 45 in good health. This chain uses TRBV11-3 with TRBJ2-3, with 7 bases identical to TRBD2. The chain's CDR3 is CASSLGLPGGSQYF. The CDR3 DNA is TGTGCCAGCAGCTTAGGGCTGCCGGGAGGTTCGCAGTATTTT.